Following are 20 T cell receptor beta chains from one sample sequenced in a study of cytomegalovirus exposure and HLA in healthy donors. This table comes from immunoSEQ multiplex PCR, and its TCRdb copy is limited to in-frame clones, with some not included. The data hold about 150,000 clones, with approximately 82% observed a single time. Sequencing input: PBMCs. Every receptor here comes from a man aged 25-45 years in good health and CMV-seropositive.

The CDR3 DNA is TGTGCCAGCAGCTTGAGGGACAGGTTCCTCTACGAGCAGTACTTC. Its translation is CASSLRDRFLYEQYF. The V call is TRBV5-6, the J call TRBJ2-7, with 8 bases that match TRBD1. The CDR3 is 15 residues long. V shed 1 base, J shed 3 bases, and the junction held 6 bases outside the gene matches. In germline, CDR1 is SGHDT, CDR2 YYEEEE.

V usage is TRBV7-9 and J usage is TRBJ1-1; D remains unclear. V was shortened by 3 bases and J by 0 bases, with 8 bases between the two germline ends. Germline loops: CDR1 SEHNR, CDR2 FQNEAQ (reference sequence). The CDR3 sequence is 14 residues long. The chain's CDR3 is CASSFESVNTEAFF. CDR3 in DNA: TGTGCCAGCAGCTTTGAGTCTGTGAACACTGAAGCTTTCTTT.

V and J are TRBV2 and TRBJ1-1; possibly TRBD1 for D (6 bases). Trimming removed 6 bases from V and 5 bases from J, with 16 bases in between. This CDR3 contains 14 residues. Germline assignment: CDR1 SNHLY and CDR2 FYNNEI. As DNA, the CDR3 is TGTGCCAGCAGCACGTTAGGGGGTCTGACTGAAGCTTTCTTT. It codes for CASSTLGGLTEAFF.

The chain couples TRBV4-3 to TRBJ2-7; a weak D match, TRBD2 (5 bases). The CDR3 covers 13 residues. Germline CDR1 is LGHNA and CDR2 is YSLEER. V dropped 0 bases and J dropped 7 bases, with 10 bases sitting between them. The CDR3 DNA reads as TGCGCCAGCAGCCAAGATTTTAGAGGGGAGCAGTACTTC. This gives the protein CASSQDFRGEQYF.

V usage is TRBV5-1 and J usage is TRBJ2-1, with a possible D match to TRBD2 (5 bases). From germline, CDR1 is SGHRS and CDR2 YFSETQ. This CDR3 comprises 16 residues. The V and J ends lost 0 bases and 4 bases respectively, with 14 bases between them. As DNA, the CDR3 is TGCGCCAGCAGCTTGGGGGTGGACTGGATTTACAATGAGCAGTTCTTC. This translates into CASSLGVDWIYNEQFF.

The chain couples TRBV7-9 to TRBJ2-7; D unclear. Trimming stripped 5 bases from V and 6 bases from J, with 20 bases between. Germline CDR1 SEHNR, CDR2 FQNEAQ (reference sequence). CDR3 length: 15 amino acids. This CDR3 is CASSIDGSPYGEQYF. The CDR3 DNA is TGTGCCAGCAGCATTGACGGGTCCCCTTATGGCGAGCAGTACTTC. Together with reference TRBV7-9 and TRBJ2-7, the CDR3 gives the full variable domain: DTGVSQNPRHKITKRGQNVTFRCDPISEHNRLYWYRQTLGQGPEFLTYFQNEAQLEKSRLLSDRFSAERPKGSFSTLEIQRTEQGDSAMYLCASSIDGSPYGEQYFGPGTRLTVT.

The chain couples TRBV7-8 to TRBJ1-1; the D is unclear. The germline V and J ends were trimmed by 0 bases and 1 base, with 3 bases remaining between them. The germline V gene has CDR1 SGHVS and CDR2 FQNEAQ. The CDR3 sequence is 13 residues long. The CDR3 DNA is TGTGCCAGCAGCTTAGCGAGGAACACTGAAGCTTTCTTT. Protein product: CASSLARNTEAFF.

The chain recombines TRBV11-3 with TRBJ2-7, with a weak D call TRBD2 (5 bases). The CDR3 has 13 residues. V gave up 1 base and J gave up 3 bases, with 7 bases separating them. The V gene's germline CDR1 is SGHNT and CDR2 YENEEA. DNA for the CDR3: TGTGCCAGCAGCTTAGGGAGGCACTACGAGCAGTACTTC. Translation gives CASSLGRHYEQYF. Combining the CDR3 with reference TRBV11-3 and TRBJ2-7 gives the whole variable domain EAGVVQSPRYKIIEKKQPVAFWCNPISGHNTLYWYLQNLGQGPELLIRYENEEAVDDSQLPKDRFSAERLKGVDSTLKIQPAELGDSAVYLCASSLGRHYEQYFGPGTRLTVT.

This chain joins TRBV10-1 and TRBJ2-7, with 7 nucleotides matching TRBD2. V was pared by 4 bases and J by 4 bases, with 10 bases of the junction left unmatched. The CDR3 loop spans 15 amino acids. Germline CDR1 WNHNN, CDR2 SYGVQD (reference sequence). The CDR3 here is CASSGRGLFAYEQYF. In DNA, the CDR3 is TGCGCCAGCAGTGGGCGGGGGTTGTTTGCTTACGAGCAGTACTTC.

The J gene is TRBJ2-3, the V gene TRBV5-1; D might be TRBD2 (6 bases). CDR1 and CDR2 from the germline V gene are SGHRS and YFSETQ. The CDR3 covers 15 residues. Trimming shortened V by 0 bases and J by 2 bases, and 10 bases separated the two germline ends. DNA of the CDR3: TGCGCCAGCAGCTTGGGGCGGGACCTCACAGATACGCAGTATTTT. Translation: CASSLGRDLTDTQYF.

This clone was observed a few times. This sample also contains other DNA sequences that code for the same CDR3. This chain uses TRBV9 with TRBJ1-3; unclear D gene. Germline V gene sequence: CDR1 SGDLS, CDR2 YYNGEE. V dropped 4 bases and J dropped 4 bases, with 9 bases sitting between them. The CDR3 covers 13 residues. CDR3 sequence: CASSFGDGNTIYF. The CDR3 region has the DNA TGTGCCAGCAGCTTCGGAGACGGAAACACCATATATTTT. Using reference TRBV9 and TRBJ1-3 for the parts outside the CDR3, the full variable domain is DSGVTQTPKHLITATGQRVTLRCSPRSGDLSVYWYQQSLDQGLQFLIQYYNGEERAKGNILERFSAQQFPDLHSELNLSSLELGDSALYFCASSFGDGNTIYFGEGSWLTVV.

The V call is TRBV10-2, the J call TRBJ2-3; D is undetermined. The CDR3 contains 15 residues. With 2 bases removed from V and 0 bases from J, the gap between germline ends came to 9 bases. Germline loops: CDR1 WSHSY, CDR2 SAAADI. CDR3 region: CASSEQARSTDTQYF. The CDR3 bases are TGCGCCAGCAGTGAGCAAGCGCGGAGCACAGATACGCAGTATTTT.

In this sample, this clone turned up once. This rearrangement joins TRBV7-9 to TRBJ1-2, with a possible D match to TRBD1 (6 bases). The germline CDR1 and CDR2 sequences are SEHNR and FQNEAQ (reference sequence). This CDR3 spans 16 amino acids. V was clipped by 2 bases and J by 0 bases, with 13 bases between them. CDR3 sequence reads: CASSLRGAAPNYGYTF. The CDR3 bases are TGTGCCAGCAGCTTACGGGGGGCCGCTCCTAACTATGGCTACACCTTC.

The chain links TRBV18 to TRBJ2-7; TRBD2 might be the D (6 bases). Germline V gene sequence: CDR1 KGHSH, CDR2 LQKENI. This CDR3 is built from 14 residues. V lost 6 bases to trimming and J lost 5 bases, with 17 bases between them. The CDR3: CASSPGPWEDEQYF. The CDR3 DNA reads TGTGCCAGCTCCCCGGGGCCCTGGGAGGACGAGCAGTACTTC.

This sequence joins TRBV6-5 and TRBJ2-7, with 7 bases aligning to TRBD1. The CDR3 covers 14 residues. Germline values: CDR1 MNHEY, CDR2 SVGAGI. The trim removed 5 bases at V and 0 bases at J, leaving 4 bases unmatched. The CDR3 region has the DNA TGTGCCAGCAGTCGACAGGGAAGCTCCTACGAGCAGTACTTC. Protein sequence: CASSRQGSSYEQYF.

This clone showed up just once. The chain carries TRBV5-6 and TRBJ2-7; D may be TRBD1 (5 bases). The CDR3 length is 14 residues. Trimming took 3 bases from V and 4 from J, leaving 14 bases between them. The germline V gene has CDR1 SGHDT and CDR2 YYEEEE. As DNA, the CDR3 is TGTGCCAGCAGCTCAATGAGACAGTTTTACGAGCAGTACTTC. Its protein product is CASSSMRQFYEQYF.

This clone has more than one count but fewer than ten. J is TRBJ2-2 and V is TRBV27; the D gene is possibly TRBD1 (5 bases). Deletions cut 3 bases from V and 4 bases from J, with 12 bases between. CDR1 and CDR2 (germline): MNHEY, SMNVEV (reference sequence). There are 15 residues in the CDR3. The CDR3 DNA reads TGTGCCAGCAGTTTTGGGGCCCCGGGCACCGGGGAGCTGTTTTTT. Its translation is CASSFGAPGTGELFF.

The chain uses TRBV19 and TRBJ1-3; D not resolved. The germline V gene encodes CDR1 LNHDA and CDR2 SQIVND (reference sequence). This CDR3 is 15 amino acids long. The ends were cut back, 2 bases at V and 4 bases at J, with 12 bases in the middle. CDR3 nucleotide sequence: TGTGCCAGTAGTATAACGTTTAGTTCAGGAAACACCATATATTTT. Translation gives CASSITFSSGNTIYF.

The gene calls are TRBV6-6 and TRBJ1-3; tentatively, D is TRBD1 (5 bases). This CDR3 comprises 15 residues. Per the germline V gene, CDR1 is MNHNY and CDR2 is SVGAGI (reference sequence). V lost 2 bases and J 0 bases, leaving 8 bases between the germline ends. CDR3 in DNA: TGTGCCAGCAGTTACGCCGGGGGCTCTGGAAACACCATATATTTT. Translation: CASSYAGGSGNTIYF.

The rearrangement uses TRBV19 and TRBJ2-3, with 8 nucleotides matching TRBD2. Losses at the gene ends were 4 bases for V and 5 bases for J; bases not matched to a gene: 5. Germline CDR1 LNHDA, CDR2 SQIVND (reference sequence). The CDR3 totals 14 residues. CDR3 amino acids: CASSTAGGGDTQYF. The CDR3 coding sequence is TGTGCCAGTAGTACGGCGGGGGGAGGAGATACGCAGTATTTT. Full variable domain (rest looked up from reference TRBV19 and TRBJ2-3): DGGITQSPKYLFRKEGQNVTLSCEQNLNHDAMYWYRQDPGQGLRLIYYSQIVNDFQKGDIAEGYSVSREKKESFPLTVTSAQKNPTAFYLCASSTAGGGDTQYFGPGTRLTVL.